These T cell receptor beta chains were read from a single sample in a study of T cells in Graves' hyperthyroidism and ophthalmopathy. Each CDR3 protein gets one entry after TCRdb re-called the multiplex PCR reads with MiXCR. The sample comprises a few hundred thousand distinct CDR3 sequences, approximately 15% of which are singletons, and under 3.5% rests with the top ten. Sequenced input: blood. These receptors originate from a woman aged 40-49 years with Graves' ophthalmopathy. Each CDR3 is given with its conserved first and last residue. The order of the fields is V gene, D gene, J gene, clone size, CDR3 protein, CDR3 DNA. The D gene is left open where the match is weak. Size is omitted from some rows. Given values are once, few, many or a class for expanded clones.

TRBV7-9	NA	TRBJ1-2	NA	CASSLAFDSLSGYTF	TGTGCCAGCAGCTTAGCGTTTGACAGCCTCTCTGGCTACACCTTC
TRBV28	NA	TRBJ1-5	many	CASSLSLQGSNQPQHF	TGTGCCAGCAGTTTATCCCTCCAGGGAAGCAATCAGCCCCAGCATTTT
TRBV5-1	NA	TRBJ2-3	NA	CASSYGRHGDTQYF	TGCGCCAGCAGCTACGGGAGACACGGCGATACGCAGTATTTT
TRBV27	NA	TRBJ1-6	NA	CASRPRGNSPLHF	TGTGCCAGTCGTCCACGAGGGAATTCACCCCTCCACTTT
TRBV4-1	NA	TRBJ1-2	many	CASSQDVKGRGGYTF	TGCGCCAGCAGCCAAGATGTTAAGGGGCGGGGAGGCTACACCTTC
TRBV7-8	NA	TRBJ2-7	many	CASSLATRSSYEQYF	TGTGCCAGCAGCTTAGCGACCAGGAGCTCCTACGAGCAGTACTTC
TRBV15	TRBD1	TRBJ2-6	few	CATSNPEGTGLSGANVLTF	TGTGCCACCAGCAACCCGGAGGGGACAGGACTCTCTGGGGCCAACGTCCTGACTTTC
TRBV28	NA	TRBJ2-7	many	CASSVRWEQYF	TGTGCCAGCAGTGTCCGTTGGGAGCAGTACTTC
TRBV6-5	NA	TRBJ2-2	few	CASSYSYGPGTGELFF	TGTGCCAGCAGTTACTCGTACGGGCCGGGCACCGGGGAGCTGTTTTTT
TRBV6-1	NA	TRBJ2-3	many	CASSYTSGVRTDTQYF	TGTGCCAGCAGTTACACCTCGGGGGTCCGCACAGATACGCAGTATTTT
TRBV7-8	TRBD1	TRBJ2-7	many	CASSLRDRRAEQYF	TGTGCCAGCAGCTTGAGGGACAGGAGGGCCGAGCAGTACTTC
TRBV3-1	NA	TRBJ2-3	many	CASSQDLGYGSTDTQYF	TGTGCCAGCAGCCAAGATCTGGGTTATGGGAGCACAGATACGCAGTATTTT
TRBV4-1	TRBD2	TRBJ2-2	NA	CASSLSGGPNTGELFF	TGCGCCAGCAGCCTTAGCGGGGGTCCGAACACCGGGGAGCTGTTTTTT
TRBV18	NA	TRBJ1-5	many	CASSDGEEPQHF	TGTGCCAGCTCTGACGGGGAGGAGCCCCAGCATTTT
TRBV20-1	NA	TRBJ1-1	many	CSARRRQDGTEAFF	TGCAGTGCTAGAAGACGACAGGACGGGACTGAAGCTTTCTTT
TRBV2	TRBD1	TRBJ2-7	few	CASREVPGQGSYEQYF	TGTGCCAGCAGGGAAGTCCCCGGACAGGGCTCCTACGAGCAGTACTTC
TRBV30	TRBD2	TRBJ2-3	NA	CAWRGVRGGATDTQYF	TGTGCCTGGAGGGGGGTCCGCGGGGGGGCCACAGATACGCAGTATTTT
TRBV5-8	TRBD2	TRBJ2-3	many	CASSLASGGPLSTDTQYF	TGTGCCAGCAGCTTGGCCAGCGGGGGCCCCCTTAGCACAGATACGCAGTATTTT
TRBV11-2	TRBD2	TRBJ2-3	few	CASSLGTSGVTDTQYF	TGTGCCAGCAGCTTAGGGACTAGCGGGGTCACAGATACGCAGTATTTT
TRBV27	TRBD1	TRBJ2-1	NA	CASSPWTGGSEQFF	TGTGCCAGCAGTCCGTGGACAGGTGGCAGTGAGCAGTTCTTC
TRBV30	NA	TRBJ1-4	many	CARGRNEKLFF	TGTGCCAGGGGACGGAATGAAAAACTGTTTTTT
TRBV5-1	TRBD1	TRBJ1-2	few	CASSLGYGQVYGYTF	TGCGCCAGCAGCTTGGGGTACGGACAGGTCTATGGCTACACCTTC
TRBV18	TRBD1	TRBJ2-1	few	CASSPSPMDRVDEQFF	TGTGCCAGCTCACCTTCACCCATGGACAGGGTCGATGAGCAGTTCTTC
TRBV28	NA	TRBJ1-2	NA	CASSLSWYGYTF	TGTGCCAGCAGTTTATCGTGGTATGGCTACACCTTC
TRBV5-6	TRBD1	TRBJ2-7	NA	CASSLAPSGQGTSYEQYF	TGTGCCAGCAGCTTGGCCCCTTCGGGACAGGGAACCTCCTACGAGCAGTACTTC
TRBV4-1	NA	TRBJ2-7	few	CASSHQGGVDEQYF	TGCGCCAGCAGTCACCAAGGGGGAGTCGACGAGCAGTACTTC
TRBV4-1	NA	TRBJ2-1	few	CASSQGSGPSYNEQFF	TGCGCCAGCAGCCAAGGTTCAGGGCCCTCCTACAATGAGCAGTTCTTC
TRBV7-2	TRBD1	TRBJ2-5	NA	CASSSPGQGAEETQYF	TGTGCCAGCAGCTCCCCGGGACAGGGGGCCGAGGAGACCCAGTACTTC
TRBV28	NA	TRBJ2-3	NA	CASSLLVGRGAGRPDTQYF	TGTGCCAGCAGTTTATTGGTGGGGCGAGGGGCCGGACGACCAGATACGCAGTATTTT
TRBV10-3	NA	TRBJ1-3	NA	CAISSGNTIYF	TGTGCCATCAGCTCTGGAAACACCATATATTTT
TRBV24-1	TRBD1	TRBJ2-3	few	CATSDPGQGRTDTQYF	TGTGCCACCAGTGACCCTGGACAGGGGAGGACAGATACGCAGTATTTT
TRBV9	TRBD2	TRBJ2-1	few	CASSIGLAGVEQFF	TGTGCCAGCAGCATTGGACTAGCGGGAGTTGAGCAGTTCTTC
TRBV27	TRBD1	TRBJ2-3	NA	CASSWDRPTDTQYF	TGTGCCAGCTCTTGGGACAGACCCACAGATACGCAGTATTTT
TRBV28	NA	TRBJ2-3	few	CASRTPGEKQYF	TGTGCCAGCAGAACCCCGGGAGAGAAGCAGTATTTT
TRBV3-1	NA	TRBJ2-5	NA	CASSQAPAQETQYF	TGTGCCAGCAGCCAAGCGCCCGCCCAAGAGACCCAGTACTTC
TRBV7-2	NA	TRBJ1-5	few	CASSLGVWEPQHF	TGTGCCAGCAGCTTGGGGGTTTGGGAGCCCCAGCATTTT
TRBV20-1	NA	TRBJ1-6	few	CSAVTTDTNSPLHF	TGCAGTGCTGTAACGACAGATACTAATTCACCCCTCCACTTT
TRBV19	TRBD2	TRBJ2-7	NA	CASSNAGGVYEQYF	TGTGCCAGTAGTAATGCCGGGGGGGTCTACGAGCAGTACTTC
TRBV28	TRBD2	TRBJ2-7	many	CASSSLAGSYF	TGTGCCAGCAGTTCACTAGCGGGTTCGTACTTC
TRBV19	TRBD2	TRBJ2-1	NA	CASQGLAGANEQFF	TGTGCCAGCCAGGGACTAGCGGGCGCCAATGAGCAGTTCTTC
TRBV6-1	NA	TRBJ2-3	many	CASSEWGGQSTDTQYF	TGTGCCAGCAGTGAATGGGGGGGACAGAGCACAGATACGCAGTATTTT
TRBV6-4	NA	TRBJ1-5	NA	CASRRIRTDENQPQHF	TGTGCCAGCAGGAGGATCCGGACAGACGAGAATCAGCCCCAGCATTTT
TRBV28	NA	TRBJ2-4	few	CASSVQINIQYF	TGTGCCAGCAGCGTTCAGATCAACATTCAGTACTTC
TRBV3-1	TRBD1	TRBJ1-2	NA	CASSRQTGGDYGYTF	TGTGCCAGCAGCCGACAGACAGGGGGAGACTATGGCTACACCTTC
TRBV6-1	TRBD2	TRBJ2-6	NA	CASTTWGGAGANVLTF	TGTGCCAGCACTACCTGGGGGGGGGCTGGGGCCAACGTCCTGACTTTC
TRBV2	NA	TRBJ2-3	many	CASGTPNRDTQYF	TGTGCCAGCGGGACCCCGAACCGAGATACGCAGTATTTT
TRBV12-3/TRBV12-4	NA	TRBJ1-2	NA	CASSSWTRSEGYTF	TGTGCCAGCAGTTCCTGGACACGGAGTGAGGGCTACACCTTC
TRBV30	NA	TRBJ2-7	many	CAWSVRRYEQYF	TGTGCCTGGAGTGTACGGAGGTACGAGCAGTACTTC
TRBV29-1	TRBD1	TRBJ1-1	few	CSVTGTGGRENTEAFF	TGCAGCGTGACCGGGACAGGGGGACGGGAGAACACTGAAGCTTTCTTT
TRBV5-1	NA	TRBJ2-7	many	CASSKTAQGREQYF	TGCGCCAGCAGCAAAACCGCTCAGGGGCGCGAGCAGTACTTC
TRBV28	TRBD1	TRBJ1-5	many	CASSPGGVRQPQHF	TGTGCCAGCAGTCCAGGGGGCGTTAGGCAGCCCCAGCATTTT
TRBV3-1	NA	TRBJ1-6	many	CASSQDNGSPLHF	TGTGCCAGCAGCCAAGACAACGGGTCACCCCTCCACTTT
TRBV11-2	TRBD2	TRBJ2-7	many	CASSQRAGGPYEQYF	TGTGCCAGCAGCCAGAGGGCGGGAGGGCCCTACGAGCAGTACTTC